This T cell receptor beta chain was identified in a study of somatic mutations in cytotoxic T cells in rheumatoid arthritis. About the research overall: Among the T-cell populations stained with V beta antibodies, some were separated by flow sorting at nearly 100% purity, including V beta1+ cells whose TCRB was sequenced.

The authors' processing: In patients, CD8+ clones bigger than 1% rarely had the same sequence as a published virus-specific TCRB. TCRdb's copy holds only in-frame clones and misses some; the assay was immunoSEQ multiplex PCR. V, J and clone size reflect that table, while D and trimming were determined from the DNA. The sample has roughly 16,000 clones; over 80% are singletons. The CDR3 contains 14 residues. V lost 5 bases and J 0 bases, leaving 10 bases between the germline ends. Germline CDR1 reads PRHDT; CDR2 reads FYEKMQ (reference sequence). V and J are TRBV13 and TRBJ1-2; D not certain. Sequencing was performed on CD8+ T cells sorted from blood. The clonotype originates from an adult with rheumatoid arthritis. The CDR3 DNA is TGTGCCAGCAGCCGCGCGGCCCCTAACTATGGCTACACCTTC. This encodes CASSRAAPNYGYTF.